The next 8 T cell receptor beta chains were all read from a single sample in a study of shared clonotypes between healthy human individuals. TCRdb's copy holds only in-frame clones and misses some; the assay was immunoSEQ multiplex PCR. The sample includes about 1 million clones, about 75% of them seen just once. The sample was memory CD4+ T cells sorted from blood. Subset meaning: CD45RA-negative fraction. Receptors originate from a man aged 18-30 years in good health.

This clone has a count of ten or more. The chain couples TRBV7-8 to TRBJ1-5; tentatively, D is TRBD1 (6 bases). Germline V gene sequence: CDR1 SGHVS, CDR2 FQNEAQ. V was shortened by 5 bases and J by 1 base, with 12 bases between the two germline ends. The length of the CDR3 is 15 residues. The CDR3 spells CASSGGTSSNQPQHF. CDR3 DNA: TGTGCCAGCAGCGGGGGGACAAGCAGCAATCAGCCCCAGCATTTT.

CDR3 nucleotide sequence: TGTGCCAGCAGTTTTATAGAACCCTACGAGCAGTACTTC. Its translation: CASSFIEPYEQYF. The J gene is TRBJ2-7, the V gene TRBV27; no clear D. CDR1 MNHEY and CDR2 SMNVEV come from the germline V gene (reference sequence). This CDR3 has 13 amino acids. Deletions cut 3 bases from V and 2 bases from J, with 8 bases between.

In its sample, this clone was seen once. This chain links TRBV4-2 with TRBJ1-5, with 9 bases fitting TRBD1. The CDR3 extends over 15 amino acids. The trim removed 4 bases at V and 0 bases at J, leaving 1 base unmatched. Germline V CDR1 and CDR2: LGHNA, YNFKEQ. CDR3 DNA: TGTGCCAGCAGCCGGGACAGGGCTAGCAATCAGCCCCAGCATTTT. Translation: CASSRDRASNQPQHF.

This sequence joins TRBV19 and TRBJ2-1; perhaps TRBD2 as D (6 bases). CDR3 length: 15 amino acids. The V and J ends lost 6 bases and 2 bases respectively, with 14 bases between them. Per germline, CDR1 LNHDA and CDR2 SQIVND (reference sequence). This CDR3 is CASRNGRGTYNEQFF. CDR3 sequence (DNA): TGTGCCAGTAGGAACGGGCGGGGTACCTACAATGAGCAGTTCTTC.

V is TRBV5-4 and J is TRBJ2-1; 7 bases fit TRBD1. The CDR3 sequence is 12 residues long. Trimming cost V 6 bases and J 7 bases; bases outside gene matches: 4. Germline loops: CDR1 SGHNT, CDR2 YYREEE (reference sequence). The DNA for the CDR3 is TGTGCCAGCACGATGACAGGGAATGAGCAGTTCTTC. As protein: CASTMTGNEQFF.

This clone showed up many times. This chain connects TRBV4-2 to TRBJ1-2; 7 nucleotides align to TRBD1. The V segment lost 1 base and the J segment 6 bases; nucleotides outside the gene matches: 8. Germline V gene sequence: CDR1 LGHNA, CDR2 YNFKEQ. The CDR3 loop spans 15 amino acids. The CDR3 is CASSQGPTQGNGYTF. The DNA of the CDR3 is TGTGCCAGCAGCCAAGGCCCTACACAGGGGAATGGCTACACCTTC.

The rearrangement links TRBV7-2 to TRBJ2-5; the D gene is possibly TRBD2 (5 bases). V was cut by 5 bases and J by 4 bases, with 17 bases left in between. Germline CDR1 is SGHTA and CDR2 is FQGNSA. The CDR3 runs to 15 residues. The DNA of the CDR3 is TGTGCCAGCAGCCAGTATCCCGGGATTGGAGAGACCCAGTACTTC. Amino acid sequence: CASSQYPGIGETQYF.

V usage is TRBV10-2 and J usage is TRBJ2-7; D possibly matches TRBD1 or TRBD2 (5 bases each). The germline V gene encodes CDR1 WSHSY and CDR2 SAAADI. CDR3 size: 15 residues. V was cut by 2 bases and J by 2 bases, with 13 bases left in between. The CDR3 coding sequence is TGCGCCAGCAGTGAGGATCAGGGAGCCGCCTACGAGCAGTACTTC. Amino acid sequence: CASSEDQGAAYEQYF.